The 24 T cell receptor beta chains reported below all come from one sample, sequenced in a study of CD4+ T cells in melanoma (dated by TCRdb to the early 2020s). Libraries were built with the immunoSEQ multiplex PCR assay. Sourced from immuneACCESS, this table was stored by TCRdb with only in-frame sequences that have V and J called. A share of the clones is absent; for the studies checked, an unresolved V gene accounts for under half, and the remainder has no known explanation. In all, the sample holds 110,000 to 150,000 clones, and over 90% of those were seen once. Clones ranked in the top ten supply more than 1.5% of the sample. The receptors shown here come from a human donor with melanoma.

The CDR3 spells CAWSVPGGIVRGYTF. CDR3 coding DNA: TGTGCCTGGAGTGTACCGGGGGGAATCGTGAGGGGCTACACCTTC. The chain links TRBV30 to TRBJ1-2, with D perhaps TRBD1 (5 bases). Trimming pared 0 bases from V and 8 bases from J, leaving 19 bases between. Germline values: CDR1 GTSNPN, CDR2 SVGIG (reference sequence). The CDR3 loop spans 15 amino acids.

This clone was counted once. The rearrangement joins TRBV2 to TRBJ2-7; 12 bases map to TRBD1. Germline trimming cut 6 bases from V and 3 bases from J; bases unmatched to any gene: 3. This CDR3 spans 14 amino acids. Looked up from germline, CDR1 is SNHLY and CDR2 is FYNNEI. The CDR3 DNA reads TGTGCCAGCAGGGGACAGGGGGCTGTCTACGAGCAGTACTTC. It is translated as CASRGQGAVYEQYF.

This sequence joins TRBV18 and TRBJ2-2; 9 bases line up with TRBD2. The CDR3 has 16 amino acids. Germline assignment: CDR1 KGHSH and CDR2 LQKENI. The V gene end was trimmed by 3 bases and the J gene end by 2 bases; junction bases not matched to a gene: 4. The CDR3 DNA is TGTGCCAGCTCACCTCGGCGGGGGGGAAACACCGGGGAGCTGTTTTTT. This translates into CASSPRRGGNTGELFF.

The V and J genes are TRBV11-2 and TRBJ2-3; TRBD2 might be the D (6 bases). The CDR3 is 17 amino acids. Trimming left V 0 bases short and J 0 bases short, with 13 bases between. The germline V gene has CDR1 SGHAT and CDR2 FQNNGV. CDR3 nucleotides: TGTGCCAGCAGCTTAGATTACGGGGGAACTAGCACAGATACGCAGTATTTT. It specifies CASSLDYGGTSTDTQYF.

V usage is TRBV20-1 and J usage is TRBJ2-1; D not certain. CDR1 and CDR2 from the germline V gene are DFQATT and SNEGSKA (reference sequence). The CDR3 extends over 11 amino acids. Trimming cost V 4 bases and J 10 bases, with 11 bases left between them. CDR3 sequence: CSATNGQEQFF. The CDR3 DNA reads as TGCAGTGCTACCAATGGCCAGGAGCAGTTCTTC.

V and J are TRBV1 and TRBJ2-1. TRBV1 is labeled a pseudogene. The CDR3 is 16 amino acids. The CDR3 nucleotides read TGCACCAGCAGCCAATCCCCATGGATTTCCTACAATGAGCAGTTCTTC. Amino acids: CTSSQSPWISYNEQFF.

The rearrangement joins TRBV10-3 to TRBJ2-1; TRBD1 might be the D (6 bases). Germline values: CDR1 ENHRY, CDR2 SYGVKD. V dropped 8 bases and J dropped 6 bases, with 20 bases sitting between them. This CDR3 has 15 amino acids. The CDR3 protein is CAIGGPAGVLNEQFF. CDR3 DNA sequence: TGTGCCATCGGGGGCCCGGCAGGGGTTCTCAATGAGCAGTTCTTC.

This chain connects TRBV6-1 to TRBJ2-5, with 7 nucleotides matching TRBD2. The CDR3 covers 13 residues. The junction had 8 bases not matched to a gene; V was cut back by 9 bases and J by 4 bases. CDR1 is MNHNS and CDR2 is SASEGT in the germline V gene. Written as DNA, the CDR3 is TGTGCCAGTCGTTGGGGGGGAGGAGAGACCCAGTACTTC. It specifies CASRWGGGETQYF.

J is TRBJ2-2 and V is TRBV14, with a tentative D call TRBD2 (6 bases). Deletions cut 6 bases from V and 2 bases from J, with 10 bases between. The CDR3 length is 14 residues. Germline assignment: CDR1 SGHDN and CDR2 FVKESK. CDR3: CASRRGINTGELFF. In DNA form, the CDR3 reads TGTGCCAGCAGACGGGGGATCAACACCGGGGAGCTGTTTTTT.

The table lists this clone with a count of one. This chain joins TRBV19 and TRBJ1-2; D is unclear. V was trimmed by 3 bases and J by 7 bases, leaving 15 bases between them. The CDR3 runs to 14 residues. The V gene's germline CDR1 is LNHDA and CDR2 SQIVND (reference sequence). In DNA, the CDR3 is TGTGCCAGTAGTATGGGGTCGGCGATGCGTGGCTACACCTTC. Translating it yields CASSMGSAMRGYTF. Together with reference TRBV19 and TRBJ1-2, the CDR3 gives the full variable domain: DGGITQSPKYLFRKEGQNVTLSCEQNLNHDAMYWYRQDPGQGLRLIYYSQIVNDFQKGDIAEGYSVSREKKESFPLTVTSAQKNPTAFYLCASSMGSAMRGYTFGSGTRLTVV.

This clone was detected once. The chain links TRBV5-8 to TRBJ2-2, with a possible D match to TRBD2 (6 bases). CDR1 is SGHTS, CDR2 YDEGEE, per germline. CDR3 length: 15 residues. The V end was cut by 2 bases, the J end by 6 bases, with 14 bases between. CDR3 protein: CASSFSRAGSGELFF. The CDR3, as DNA: TGTGCCAGCAGCTTCAGCAGGGCGGGATCCGGGGAGCTGTTTTTT.

This clone was seen ten or more times. The chain combines TRBV10-2 with TRBJ2-2, with 12 bases fitting TRBD2. The CDR3 contains 15 residues. The germline V gene has CDR1 WSHSY and CDR2 SAAADI. The V and J ends lost 3 bases and 8 bases, in that order; junction bases with no gene match: 4. The chain's CDR3 is CASSERGLAGGELFF. The CDR3 DNA follows: TGCGCCAGCAGTGAACGGGGACTAGCGGGTGGGGAGCTGTTTTTT.

The V gene is TRBV5-4, the J gene TRBJ2-3; 8 nucleotides match TRBD2. Germline V gives CDR1 SGHNT, CDR2 YYREEE (reference sequence). The CDR3 runs 14 residues. Trimming cost V 0 bases and J 5 bases; bases outside gene matches: 2. The CDR3 DNA follows: TGTGCCAGCAGCTTGGGTAGCGGGGTAGATACGCAGTATTTT. Translation gives CASSLGSGVDTQYF.

This chain connects TRBV2 to TRBJ1-2, with D tentatively TRBD1 (6 bases). The germline V gene encodes CDR1 SNHLY and CDR2 FYNNEI. The CDR3 totals 13 residues. Trimming removed 2 bases at V and 8 bases at J, with 12 bases between. CDR3 region: CASSEQGPGGYTF. CDR3 nucleotide sequence: TGTGCCAGCAGTGAACAGGGGCCGGGAGGCTACACCTTC.

This clone occurred a few times. The DNA is omitted, as the CDR3 cannot be located on it reliably, and the CDR3 follows TCRdb's listing. This rearrangement joins TRBV6-1 to TRBJ1-1. Germline CDR1 reads MNHNS; CDR2 reads SASEGT. The CDR3 spans 15 amino acids, including both terminal residues. This CDR3 reads CASILGGGGNTEAFF.

V usage is TRBV7-2 and J usage is TRBJ2-1; the D is unclear. CDR1 and CDR2 (germline): SGHTA, FQGNSA. The CDR3 runs to 14 residues. V lost 2 bases to trimming and J lost 9 bases, with 14 bases between them. CDR3 coding DNA: TGTGCCAGCAGCTTACAGCCCTACTTCGGTGAGCAGTTCTTC. Its protein product is CASSLQPYFGEQFF.

The V and J genes are TRBV5-4 and TRBJ1-1; D is unresolved. Trimming pared 0 bases from V and 5 bases from J, leaving 8 bases between. In germline, CDR1 is SGHNT, CDR2 YYREEE (reference sequence). The CDR3 runs to 13 residues. CDR3 loop: CASSLALTTEAFF. CDR3 DNA: TGTGCCAGCAGCTTGGCCCTAACGACTGAAGCTTTCTTT.

The chain employs TRBV21-1 and TRBJ2-7. TRBV21-1 is listed as a pseudogene. The CDR3 spans 13 residues. The chain's CDR3 is CASSKLQDYEQYF. The CDR3 DNA follows: TGTGCCAGCAGCAAACTCCAAGATTACGAGCAGTACTTC.

The CDR3 here is CASSVSGTGGDEQFF. The CDR3, as DNA: TGTGCCAGCAGCGTTTCCGGGACAGGGGGCGATGAGCAGTTCTTC. The rearrangement uses TRBV9 and TRBJ2-1, with 12 bases matching TRBD1. Germline values: CDR1 SGDLS, CDR2 YYNGEE. The CDR3 is 15 amino acids. Losses at the gene ends were 2 bases for V and 8 bases for J; bases not matched to a gene: 5.

This chain joins TRBV7-2 and TRBJ1-6; D unresolved. The CDR3 has 22 residues. The V end lost 0 bases, the J end lost 0 bases, and 24 bases lay between the germline ends. Germline CDR1 reads SGHTA; CDR2 reads FQGNSA. The CDR3 bases are TGTGCCAGCAGCTTAGCGGTAACAGTGGTAGAGGAGCCGGGCTCCTATAATTCACCCCTCCACTTT. This sequence encodes CASSLAVTVVEEPGSYNSPLHF.

The chain combines TRBV25-1 with TRBJ1-2; D ambiguous. The CDR3 sequence is 13 residues long. CDR1 and CDR2 from the germline V gene are MGHDK and SYGVNS. V lost 2 bases, J lost 4 bases, and 8 bases lay in between. The CDR3 protein is CASSEARRYGYTF. The CDR3 DNA reads as TGTGCCAGCAGTGAAGCGCGGCGCTATGGCTACACCTTC.

V is TRBV4-1 and J is TRBJ2-7, with D maybe TRBD1 (5 bases). This CDR3 is 13 amino acids long. Germline lookup yields CDR1 MGHRA and CDR2 YSYEKL. Trimming removed 1 base at V and 7 bases at J, with 11 bases between. CDR3 nucleotides: TGCGCCAGCAGCCAAGTCAGGGAAGGAGAGCAGTACTTC. It translates to CASSQVREGEQYF.

This chain links TRBV5-1 with TRBJ2-3; 12 bases are shared with TRBD2. The CDR3 loop spans 14 amino acids. The V segment lost 5 bases and the J segment 5 bases; nucleotides outside the gene matches: 3. The germline V gene has CDR1 SGHRS and CDR2 YFSETQ. CDR3 nucleotide sequence: TGCGCCAGCAGTCCACTAGCGGGGGGAGATACGCAGTATTTT. Its translation: CASSPLAGGDTQYF.

This chain uses TRBV5-5 with TRBJ1-5, with TRBD1 as a possible D gene (5 bases). Deletions cut 0 bases from V and 7 bases from J, with 14 bases between. CDR1 is SGHKS and CDR2 is YYEKEE in the germline V gene (reference sequence). The CDR3 is 15 amino acids. The CDR3 spells CASSLAWGLGQPQHF. The CDR3 DNA sequence: TGTGCCAGCAGCTTGGCCTGGGGGTTAGGGCAGCCCCAGCATTTT.